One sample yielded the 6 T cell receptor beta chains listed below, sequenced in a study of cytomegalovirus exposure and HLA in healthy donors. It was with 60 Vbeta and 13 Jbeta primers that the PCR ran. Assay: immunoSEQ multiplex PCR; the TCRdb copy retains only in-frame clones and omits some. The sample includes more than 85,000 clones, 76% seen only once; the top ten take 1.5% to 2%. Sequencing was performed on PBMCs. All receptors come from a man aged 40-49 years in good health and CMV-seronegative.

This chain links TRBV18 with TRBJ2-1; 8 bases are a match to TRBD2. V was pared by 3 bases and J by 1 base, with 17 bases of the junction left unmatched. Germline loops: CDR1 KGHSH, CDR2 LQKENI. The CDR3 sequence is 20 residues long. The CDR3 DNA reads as TGTGCCAGCTCACCGTACGAAAGCGGGAGTACAGGTGGTTCCTACAATGAGCAGTTCTTC. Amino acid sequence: CASSPYESGSTGGSYNEQFF.

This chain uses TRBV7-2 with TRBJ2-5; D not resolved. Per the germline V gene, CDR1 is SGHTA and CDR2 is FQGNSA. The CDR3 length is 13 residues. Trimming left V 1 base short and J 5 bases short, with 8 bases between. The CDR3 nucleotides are TGTGCCAGCAGCTTAGTTGTCGGGGAGACCCAGTACTTC. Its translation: CASSLVVGETQYF.

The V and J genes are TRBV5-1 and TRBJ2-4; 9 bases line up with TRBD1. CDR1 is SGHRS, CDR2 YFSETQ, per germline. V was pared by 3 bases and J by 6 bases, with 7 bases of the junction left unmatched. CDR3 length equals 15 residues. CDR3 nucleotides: TGCGCCAGCAGCTACGATCCGGGACAGGGAAACATTCAGTACTTC. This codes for CASSYDPGQGNIQYF.

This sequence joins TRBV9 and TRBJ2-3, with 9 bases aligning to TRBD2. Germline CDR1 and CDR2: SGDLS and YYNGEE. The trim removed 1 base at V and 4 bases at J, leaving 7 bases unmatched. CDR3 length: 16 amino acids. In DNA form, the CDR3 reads TGTGCCAGCAGCGTAATGGGTAGCGGGAGATCAGATACGCAGTATTTT. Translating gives CASSVMGSGRSDTQYF. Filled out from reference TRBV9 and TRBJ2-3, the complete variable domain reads DSGVTQTPKHLITATGQRVTLRCSPRSGDLSVYWYQQSLDQGLQFLIQYYNGEERAKGNILERFSAQQFPDLHSELNLSSLELGDSALYFCASSVMGSGRSDTQYFGPGTRLTVL.

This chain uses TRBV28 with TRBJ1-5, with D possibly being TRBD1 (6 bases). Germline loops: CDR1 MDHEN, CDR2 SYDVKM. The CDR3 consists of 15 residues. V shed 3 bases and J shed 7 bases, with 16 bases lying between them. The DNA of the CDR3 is TGTGCCAGCAGTTTGTTGGGGGGGCGAAGGCAGCCCCAGCATTTT. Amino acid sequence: CASSLLGGRRQPQHF.

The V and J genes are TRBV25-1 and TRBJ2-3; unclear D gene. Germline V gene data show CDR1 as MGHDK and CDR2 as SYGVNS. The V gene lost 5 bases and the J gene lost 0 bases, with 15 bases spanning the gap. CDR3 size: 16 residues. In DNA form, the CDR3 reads TGTGCCAGCAGTCCTAGGTTGACTGGAAGCACAGATACGCAGTATTTT. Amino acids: CASSPRLTGSTDTQYF.